The 5 T cell receptor beta chains presented below share a single source sample, sequenced in a study of blood T cell repertoires in COVID-19. The assay was immunoSEQ multiplex PCR, and TCRdb's table has in-frame clones only and misses some. The profile shows approximately 250,000 clones, around 80% of them singletons. Sequences were obtained from PBMCs or T cells enriched from blood (not recorded which). These receptor sequences come from a man aged 25 to 45 with acute COVID-19.

The J gene is TRBJ1-6, the V gene TRBV19; 9 bases are a match to TRBD1. From germline, CDR1 is LNHDA and CDR2 SQIVND (reference sequence). V shed 11 bases, J shed 9 bases, and the junction held 8 bases outside the gene matches. This CDR3 is built from 13 residues. The CDR3 nucleotides are TGTGCCGCAAAGACAGGGGGAGCTTCACCCCTCCACTTT. This translates into CAAKTGGASPLHF.

The V and J genes are TRBV2 and TRBJ1-2; 12 bases map to TRBD1. CDR1 and CDR2 (germline): SNHLY, FYNNEI. V was clipped by 8 bases and J by 4 bases; unmatched bases: 8. There are 15 residues in the CDR3. The CDR3 DNA is TGTGCCAGCTCCGCCGGGACAGGGGGCTCCTATGGCTACACCTTC. Translated, it gives CASSAGTGGSYGYTF.

The chain couples TRBV2 to TRBJ1-2; possible D gene TRBD1, 5 bases. Germline CDR1 and CDR2: SNHLY and FYNNEI. The CDR3 consists of 14 residues. Trimming cost V 3 bases and J 0 bases, with 8 bases left between them. The CDR3 DNA follows: TGTGCCAGCAGTGACGGGACTACTAACTATGGCTACACCTTC. It encodes CASSDGTTNYGYTF.

The CDR3 reads CASSLAGVRPSGELFF. For the CDR3, the DNA is TGTGCCAGCAGCCTAGCGGGGGTCCGTCCCTCCGGGGAGCTGTTTTTT. The chain is built from TRBV5-4 and TRBJ2-2; 10 bases line up with TRBD2. This CDR3 contains 16 residues. Germline trimming cut 4 bases from V and 6 bases from J; bases unmatched to any gene: 9. Germline CDR1 and CDR2: SGHNT and YYREEE (reference sequence).

This sequence joins TRBV24-1 and TRBJ2-1; D perhaps matches TRBD1 (6 bases). The CDR3 loop spans 16 amino acids. Trimming shortened V by 5 bases and J by 9 bases, and 22 bases separated the two germline ends. Germline V gives CDR1 KGHDR, CDR2 SFDVKD. CDR3 sequence: CATSGLGVQGSSEQFF. The CDR3, as DNA: TGTGCCACCAGTGGGTTGGGGGTTCAGGGGTCCTCTGAGCAGTTCTTC.